The clone carrying this T cell receptor (beta chain) showed up just once. Libraries were prepared by immunoSEQ multiplex PCR; TCRdb keeps only in-frame clonotypes and omits some of them. Here the sample spans tens of thousands of clones, approximately 97% being singletons. The record originates from a study of siplizumab effects on memory and regulatory T cells. This CDR3 is built from 14 residues. Looked up from germline, CDR1 is SGHTA and CDR2 is FQGNSA. The chain couples TRBV7-2 to TRBJ2-5; 8 nucleotides agree with TRBD2. The DNA end is a closer match to TRBJ2-7, so the J assignment may be wrong. The receptor comes from a human donor in good health. Sequencing input: naive CD8+ T cells sorted from blood. DNA of the CDR3: TGTGCCAGCAGCTATAGCGGGAAAAACTACGAGCAGTACTTC. Translated: CASSYSGKNYEQYF.